Following are 14 T cell receptor beta chains from one sample sequenced in a study of T-cell memory formation after mild COVID-19. TCRdb independently ran MiXCR on the 5' RACE reads; one entry per CDR3 protein. The profile covers fewer than 400,000 distinct CDR3 sequences, with 10% to 15% appearing a single time and roughly 23% taken by the ten largest. Input material: PBMCs or a T cell subset sorted from them (not recorded which). All receptors come from a man aged 18 to 30 who had mild COVID-19 (a few samples of this study predate the infection). Cell type and time point are not known.

This rearrangement joins TRBV18 to TRBJ2-3, with a weak D call TRBD2 (6 bases). The CDR3 length is 14 residues. The germline CDR1 and CDR2 sequences are KGHSH and LQKENI. Trimming took off 3 bases at V and 1 base at J, with 8 bases between the two ends. CDR3 loop: CASSPREGTDTQYF. The CDR3 DNA follows: TGTGCCAGCTCACCCAGGGAGGGCACAGATACGCAGTATTTT.

The gene calls are TRBV4-1 and TRBJ2-1, with 13 bases fitting TRBD2. Trimming cost V 1 base and J 5 bases; bases outside gene matches: 5. The CDR3 is 17 amino acids. In germline, CDR1 is MGHRA, CDR2 YSYEKL. The CDR3 coding sequence is TGCGCCAGCAGCCAAGGCCCCACTAGCGGGGGGGACAATGAGCAGTTCTTC. Its translation: CASSQGPTSGGDNEQFF.

V and J are TRBV5-6 and TRBJ2-7; D tentatively reads TRBD1 or TRBD2 (6 bases each). The V and J ends lost 0 bases and 0 bases respectively, with 10 bases between them. The CDR3 consists of 15 residues. CDR1 and CDR2 (germline): SGHDT, YYEEEE. CDR3 in DNA: TGTGCCAGCAGCTTGGAGGGGGGAAGCTCCTACGAGCAGTACTTC. This translates into CASSLEGGSSYEQYF.

V gene TRBV19 combines with J gene TRBJ2-3; tentatively, D is TRBD2 (6 bases). The CDR3 is 13 residues long. V was cut by 4 bases and J by 9 bases, with 14 bases left in between. Germline V CDR1 and CDR2: LNHDA, SQIVND (reference sequence). The CDR3 here is CASSSREGRTQYF. In DNA, the CDR3 is TGTGCCAGTAGTAGCAGGGAAGGGAGGACGCAGTATTTT.

In this sample, this clonotype turned up a few times. The chain links TRBV2 to TRBJ1-6, with TRBD1 identical over 8 bases. The germline V gene has CDR1 SNHLY and CDR2 FYNNEI. The trim removed 1 base at V and 9 bases at J, leaving 8 bases unmatched. The CDR3 has 16 amino acids. CDR3 loop: CASSEVDGTGGSPLHF. CDR3 coding DNA: TGTGCCAGCAGTGAAGTTGACGGGACAGGTGGTTCACCCCTCCACTTT.

This clonotype has a count of ten or more. The V gene is TRBV5-1, the J gene TRBJ2-5; D gene unclear. Per the germline V gene, CDR1 is SGHRS and CDR2 is YFSETQ. The CDR3 totals 14 residues. The V and J ends lost 4 bases and 5 bases respectively, with 15 bases between them. The CDR3 nucleotides are TGCGCCAGCAGCACCTCATACAGAGATGAGACCCAGTACTTC. It codes for CASSTSYRDETQYF.

This sequence joins TRBV10-3 and TRBJ1-1; D is unclear. Per germline, CDR1 ENHRY and CDR2 SYGVKD. Deletions cut 6 bases from V and 7 bases from J, with 9 bases between. The CDR3 loop spans 11 amino acids. CDR3: CAISGSDEAFF. The CDR3 nucleotides are TGTGCCATCAGCGGCTCCGATGAAGCTTTCTTT.

The table lists this clonotype with a few counts. J is TRBJ2-5 and V is TRBV6-2 or TRBV6-3, with a tentative D call TRBD2 (5 bases). From germline, CDR1 is MNHEY and CDR2 SVGEGT. V lost 8 bases to trimming and J lost 5 bases, with 21 bases between them. The CDR3 loop spans 15 amino acids. In nucleotides, the CDR3 is TGTGCCAGCCGTGGAGTAGCGATGAGAAGGGAGACCCAGTACTTC. Translation gives CASRGVAMRRETQYF.

The J gene is TRBJ2-1, the V gene TRBV5-1, with 9 nucleotides matching TRBD1. This CDR3 has 14 residues. Losses at the gene ends were 4 bases for V and 6 bases for J; bases not matched to a gene: 5. Germline V CDR1 and CDR2: SGHRS, YFSETQ. The CDR3 loop is CASSRQGDPNEQFF. CDR3 bases: TGCGCCAGCAGCCGACAGGGGGACCCCAATGAGCAGTTCTTC.

V gene TRBV4-1 combines with J gene TRBJ1-5; D not certain. Looked up from germline, CDR1 is MGHRA and CDR2 is YSYEKL. Trimming cost V 4 bases and J 0 bases, with 7 bases left between them. The length of the CDR3 is 14 residues. In nucleotides, the CDR3 is TGCGCCAGCAGCCCCGAATATAGCAATCAGCCCCAGCATTTT. This sequence encodes CASSPEYSNQPQHF.

CDR3 amino acids: CASSYPGQGGTGGNTIYF. The CDR3 DNA reads as TGTGCCAGCAGCTACCCGGGACAGGGTGGTACTGGTGGAAACACCATATATTTT. The chain combines TRBV9 with TRBJ1-3, with TRBD1 matching over 9 bases. Germline loops: CDR1 SGDLS, CDR2 YYNGEE. CDR3 size: 18 residues. The V segment lost 4 bases and the J segment 3 bases; nucleotides outside the gene matches: 14.

CDR3 region: CASSTPSGGGGKQFF. CDR3 nucleotide sequence: TGTGCCAGCAGTACTCCTAGCGGGGGGGGCGGGAAACAGTTCTTC. V and J are TRBV27 and TRBJ2-1; 12 positions match TRBD2. The CDR3 contains 15 residues. V lost 5 bases to trimming and J lost 13 bases; unmatched junction nucleotides: 12. From germline, CDR1 is MNHEY and CDR2 SMNVEV (reference sequence).

V usage is TRBV28 and J usage is TRBJ1-1; tentative D call: TRBD1 (5 bases). Germline V lookup: CDR1 MDHEN, CDR2 SYDVKM. The CDR3 has 14 residues. V was shortened by 6 bases and J by 5 bases, with 16 bases between the two germline ends. The CDR3 sequence is CASSPGQVRTEAFF. The CDR3 nucleotides are TGTGCCAGCAGCCCAGGGCAGGTGAGGACTGAAGCTTTCTTT.

This clonotype was counted many times. This chain uses TRBV5-1 with TRBJ2-7; 7 nucleotides agree with TRBD2. The germline CDR1 and CDR2 sequences are SGHRS and YFSETQ. After removal of 2 bases from V and 1 base from J, the junction contained 3 bases not matched to a gene. The CDR3 runs 14 residues. The CDR3 is CASSFAGVSYEQYF. CDR3 in DNA: TGCGCCAGCAGCTTCGCGGGGGTTTCCTACGAGCAGTACTTC.